This TCR beta chain was profiled in a study of technical replicates of blood from several donors (dated by TCRdb to between 2016 and 2019). Libraries were made using the immunoSEQ multiplex PCR assay. TCRdb carries this immuneACCESS record with in-frame sequences only. Its versions omit some clonotypes, under half of them owing to an unresolved V gene in the studies checked, with the rest unexplained. For this sample there are around 79,000 clones; 80% to 95% appear just once. The top ten clonotypes cover approximately 0.4% of the sample. Comment on this clone: The antigen this receptor binds is unknown. No quality values exist for individual bases; no much larger clone is one base distant.

The specimen sequenced was T cells isolated from PBMCs. This TCR came from a human donor in good health. Some clones in this sample may be carry-over from other donors' samples.

The nucleotide sequence is given as TGCGCCAGCAGCCAGGGACTAGCGGGAGAGTACGAGCAGTACTTC. It is translated as CASSQGLAGEYEQYF. This chain joins TRBV4-1 to TRBJ2-7; 14 middle bases align to TRBD2. CDR3 length: 15 amino acids, cysteine to phenylalanine. Only the CDR3 DNA is retained, 45 bases long and in frame from the first base. The junction shows trimming of 3 bases on V and 4 bases on J, and the gene matches do not reach 2 bases of it. In the germline V gene, CDR1 corresponds to MGHRA and CDR2 to YSYEKL.